A selection of T cell receptor beta chains follows, all from one sample in a study of T cells after yellow fever vaccination. TCRdb reanalysed the 5' RACE reads using MiXCR and keeps one entry per CDR3 protein. The sample contains under 300,000 distinct CDR3 sequences, 6.9% of which appear only once. This material consisted of CD4+ T cells sorted from PBMCs, taken 15 days after the yellow fever booster vaccination. The origin of the receptors is a man aged 25 to 40 who received the YFV17D yellow fever vaccine. The CDR3 runs from the conserved cysteine through the conserved F or W. The D gene is left open where the match is weak. Clone size is not always given. Where it is, it says once, few, many or a class for expanded clones.

>.|TRBV3-1|TRBJ2-7|.
TGTGCCAGCAGCCAAGATCCCCGGTCGCAGCAGTACTTC
CASSQDPRSQQYF
>TRBD2|TRBV5-5|TRBJ2-5|.
TGTGCCAGCAGCTTGGCGGTACTAGCGGGAGCGCCGGAGACCCAGTACTTC
CASSLAVLAGAPETQYF
>.|TRBV12-3/TRBV12-4|TRBJ2-1|few
TGTGCCAGCAGTTTAAGGAAGGGGACGGGCGATGAGCAGTTCTTC
CASSLRKGTGDEQFF
>.|TRBV28|TRBJ2-1|few
TGTGCCAGCAGGATAGGGGGTGAGAGGGTTAATGAGCAGTTCTTC
CASRIGGERVNEQFF
>TRBD2|TRBV3-1|TRBJ2-7|.
TGTGCCAGCACCCAGGCAGGACTAGCAGTTTACTCCTACGAGCAGTACTTC
CASTQAGLAVYSYEQYF
>.|TRBV4-3|TRBJ2-1|.
TGCGCCAGCAGCCCTCAGGGGGGGTACTCCTACAATGAGCAGTTCTTC
CASSPQGGYSYNEQFF
>TRBD1|TRBV27|TRBJ1-2|few
TGTGCCAGCAGCCGTACAGGGGATGGCTACACCTTC
CASSRTGDGYTF
>.|TRBV14|TRBJ2-7|few
TGTGCCAGCAGCCGAACTAGGTCGAGCGAGCAGTACTTC
CASSRTRSSEQYF
>TRBD2|TRBV18|TRBJ2-1|.
TGTGCCAGCTCACCATCGACTAGCGGGAGTGGTGGGGGCTATGAGCAGTTCTTC
CASSPSTSGSGGGYEQFF
>.|TRBV6-2/TRBV6-3|TRBJ2-1|few
TGTGCCAGCAGCCCTTCGGACAATGAGCAGTTCTTC
CASSPSDNEQFF
>TRBD1|TRBV6-5|TRBJ2-7|many
TGTGCCAGCAGTCTCCGGGACAGGGGCTACGAGCAGTACTTC
CASSLRDRGYEQYF
>.|TRBV28|TRBJ2-4|.
TGTGCCAGCAGTTTCCCAGCGGACATTCAGTACTTC
CASSFPADIQYF
>TRBD1|TRBV19|TRBJ2-7|few
TGTGCCAGTAGTCGCCTACCGGGACAGGGGCACGAGCAGTACTTC
CASSRLPGQGHEQYF
>.|TRBV10-2|TRBJ2-3|few
TGCGCCAGCAGGGGGTCCGGTGAAATTGATACGCAGTATTTT
CASRGSGEIDTQYF
>TRBD1|TRBV5-1|TRBJ2-1|.
TGCGCCAGCAGCTCCGCTCCGGGACAGGACGTTGTTGGGCAGTTCTTC
CASSSAPGQDVVGQFF
>.|TRBV6-5|TRBJ2-3|.
TGTGCCATCCAGCCGGGAGCAGATACGCAGTATTTT
CAIQPGADTQYF
>.|TRBV6-5|TRBJ2-7|.
TGTGCCAGCAGTTTCCGGGTCCCGGACGAGCAGTACTTC
CASSFRVPDEQYF
>.|TRBV20-1|TRBJ2-3|few
TGCAGTGCCCCGGAGGCATACACAGATACGCAGTATTTT
CSAPEAYTDTQYF
>.|TRBV6-1|TRBJ1-5|.
TGTGCCAGCAGAGGACAGAGCGTTAATCAGCCCCAGCATTTT
CASRGQSVNQPQHF
>.|TRBV20-1|TRBJ1-4|few
TGCAGTGCTAGAAAACAGGGTGTTGGGAATGAAAAACTGTTTTTT
CSARKQGVGNEKLFF
>.|TRBV20-1|TRBJ2-5|many
TGCAGTGCTAGAGTTGCGGATACCCAGTACTTC
CSARVADTQYF
>.|TRBV12-3/TRBV12-4|TRBJ1-5|many
TGTGCCAGCAGCAAATCTAGCAATCAGCCCCAGCATTTT
CASSKSSNQPQHF
>TRBD2|TRBV20-1|TRBJ2-2|few
TGCAGTGCGAGGGCAGCGGGAGCTGCCGGGGAGCTGTTTTTT
CSARAAGAAGELFF
>.|TRBV7-9|TRBJ2-7|few
TGTGCCAGCAGCTTAGCGCTACCAGGGGCCTACGAGCAGTACTTC
CASSLALPGAYEQYF
>.|TRBV15|TRBJ1-1|.
TGTGCCACCAGCAGAGAGGCTCGCCCCCCGTTAGAGGCTTTCTTT
CATSREARPPLEAFF
>TRBD2|TRBV4-2|TRBJ2-1|few
TGTGCCAGCAGAATTGGACTAGCTTCGGCTTACAATGAGCAGTTCTTC
CASRIGLASAYNEQFF
>.|TRBV7-2|TRBJ2-7|.
TGTGCCAGCAGCTCCCAGGGGGGCCTCTCCTACGAGCAGTACTTC
CASSSQGGLSYEQYF
>TRBD2|TRBV7-2|TRBJ2-1|.
TGTGCCAGCAGATTCGGACTAGCGGGAGACAATGAGCAGTTCTTC
CASRFGLAGDNEQFF
>.|TRBV7-9|TRBJ2-1|.
TGTGCCAGCAGCCTGCTAATGCTGCGGCGCTCCTACAATGAGCAGTTCTTC
CASSLLMLRRSYNEQFF
>TRBD1|TRBV7-9|TRBJ2-7|.
TGTGCCAGCAGGTCAAGCGGACAGGAGTACTACGAGCAGTACTTC
CASRSSGQEYYEQYF
>.|TRBV7-9|TRBJ2-1|few
TGTGCCAGCAGCGACTGGGAGCGAATGACTAACAATGAGCAGTTCTTC
CASSDWERMTNNEQFF
>TRBD2|TRBV3-1|TRBJ2-3|few
TGTGCCAGCAGCCGGACTAGCGGGAAGAGTGATACGCAGTATTTT
CASSRTSGKSDTQYF
>.|TRBV14|TRBJ1-5|few
TGTGCCAGCAGCAGGGCCGAAAATCAGCCCCAGCATTTT
CASSRAENQPQHF
>.|TRBV7-2|TRBJ2-7|many
TGTGCCAGCAGTCCCTCGGGACACACCTCCTACGAGCAGTACTTC
CASSPSGHTSYEQYF
>TRBD1|TRBV7-9|TRBJ1-1|few
TGTGCCAGCAGCTCCCATCAGGGGGATACTGAAGCTTTCTTT
CASSSHQGDTEAFF
>TRBD2|TRBV5-1|TRBJ2-2|many
TGCGCCAGCAGCCCCTGGACTAGCGGCGGGGAGCTGTTTTTT
CASSPWTSGGELFF
>.|TRBV5-1|TRBJ2-7|many
TGCGCCAGCAGCTTCTCAGGTACCTACGAGCAGTACTTC
CASSFSGTYEQYF
>.|TRBV5-6|TRBJ1-1|once
TGTGCCAGCAGCTTGGTGGCTGTAGCTTTCTTT
CASSLVAVAFF
>.|TRBV28|TRBJ1-4|few
TGTGCCAGCAAGGGGACTGCCGACGCTAATGAAAAACTGTTTTTT
CASKGTADANEKLFF
>.|TRBV5-1|TRBJ2-3|many
.
CASSSSGGTTDTQYF
>.|TRBV4-3|TRBJ1-1|few
TGCGCCAGCAGCCAAGATCTTATTCCCGGTTGGACTTTCTTT
CASSQDLIPGWTFF
>.|TRBV30|TRBJ1-2|many
TGTGCCTGGAGTGTCAACGGGGGGTCAGGCTACACCTTC
CAWSVNGGSGYTF
>.|TRBV5-1|TRBJ2-5|many
TGCGCCAGCAGCTTGGGCAACCAAGAGACCCAGTACTTC
CASSLGNQETQYF
>TRBD2|TRBV7-2|TRBJ2-7|few
TGTGCCAGCAGCGCGAGCGGGAAACGCTCCTACGAGCAGTACTTC
CASSASGKRSYEQYF
>TRBD2|TRBV6-2/TRBV6-3|TRBJ2-5|.
TGTGCCAGCGACCAGGAGCGGGGGCAAGAGACCCAGTACTTC
CASDQERGQETQYF
>TRBD1|TRBV11-3|TRBJ2-2|few
TGTGCCAGCAGCAAACAAGCAGGGGGCTCGAACACCGGGGAGCTGTTTTTT
CASSKQAGGSNTGELFF
>TRBD1|TRBV29-1|TRBJ2-7|once
TGCAGCGTGGACAGGCACGGAGACGAGCAGTACTTC
CSVDRHGDEQYF
>TRBD2|TRBV28|TRBJ2-1|.
TGTGCCAGCAAACTAGCGGGCAATGAGCAGTTCTTC
CASKLAGNEQFF
>.|TRBV5-4|TRBJ2-3|many
TGTGCCAGCACCCAGCAGACTAGCACAGATACGCAGTATTTT
CASTQQTSTDTQYF
>.|TRBV7-2|TRBJ2-7|few
TGTGCCAGCAGGCCTATGACTATCTCCTACGAGCAGTACTTC
CASRPMTISYEQYF